Reported below is one T cell receptor beta chain. Its antigen is unidentified. This record belongs to a study of cytomegalovirus exposure and HLA in healthy donors. It was the approximately 120-subject validation cohort, separate from the approximately 670-subject first cohort, to which the donors belonged. Study results and caveats: Despite most TCR sequences being rare, some public TCRs occurred in many donors.

J gave up 2 bases and V 6 bases, and 9 bases lay outside the gene matches. The V gene's germline CDR1 is SGHNT and CDR2 YENEEA. The CDR3 runs 15 residues. Profiled with immunoSEQ multiplex PCR; TCRdb holds only in-frame clones, not every one. Here the sample spans 130,000 to 150,000 clones, 85% to 90% being singletons. The chain carries TRBV11-3 and TRBJ2-5; 7 bases agree with TRBD1. The source is a woman in her late teens or twenties in good health and CMV-seropositive. Specimen: PBMCs. CDR3 DNA: TGTGCCAGCAGACCTGGACAGGCGAGACAAGAGACCCAGTACTTC. This codes for CASRPGQARQETQYF. The full variable domain, with the rest looked up from reference TRBV11-3 and TRBJ2-5, is EAGVVQSPRYKIIEKKQPVAFWCNPISGHNTLYWYLQNLGQGPELLIRYENEEAVDDSQLPKDRFSAERLKGVDSTLKIQPAELGDSAVYLCASRPGQARQETQYFGPGTRLLVL.